The 26 T cell receptor beta chains in this list originate from one sample, sequenced in a study of CD8 T cells in Susac syndrome. RNA was extracted with the RNeasy kit, and a quantity of roughly 0.45 to 1 ug was reverse transcribed using random hexamers. TCRdb analysed the immunoSEQ multiplex PCR reads with MiXCR anew, one entry per CDR3 protein. The sample holds over 140,000 distinct CDR3 sequences, approximately 95% seen once. Sequencing was performed on CD4+ T cells from PBMCs. The source is a human donor with Susac syndrome.

The V gene is TRBV2, the J gene TRBJ2-7; D might be TRBD1 or TRBD2, each matching 5 bases. V lost 4 bases, J lost 1 base, and 8 bases lay in between. The germline V gene has CDR1 SNHLY and CDR2 FYNNEI. The length of the CDR3 is 13 residues. CDR3 nucleotides: TGTGCCAGCAGTGGGGACCAATCCTACGAGCAGTACTTC. Its translation is CASSGDQSYEQYF.

J is TRBJ1-2 and V is TRBV2, with D unresolved. The ends were cut back, 6 bases at V and 4 bases at J, with 9 bases in the middle. Germline CDR1 reads SNHLY; CDR2 reads FYNNEI. The CDR3 is made up of 12 amino acids. CDR3 sequence reads: CASSPLGYGYTF. The CDR3 DNA reads as TGTGCCAGCAGCCCCTTAGGCTATGGCTACACCTTC.

DNA for the CDR3: TGTGCCAGCAGCTCACCGGGACAGGGGTCAGATACGCAGTATTTT. Translated: CASSSPGQGSDTQYF. The chain has TRBV28 and TRBJ2-3; the match to TRBD1 covers 10 bases. Per germline, CDR1 MDHEN and CDR2 SYDVKM. The CDR3 runs 15 residues. J gave up 4 bases and V 6 bases, and 7 bases lay outside the gene matches.

The chain is built from TRBV12-3 or TRBV12-4 and TRBJ1-4; no reliable D call. This CDR3 is 13 amino acids long. Trimming left V 7 bases short and J 5 bases short, with 11 bases between. The chain's CDR3 is CASNLGVNEKLFF. The CDR3 nucleotides are TGTGCCAGCAACCTGGGAGTAAATGAAAAACTGTTTTTT.

The rearrangement links TRBV6-2 or TRBV6-3 to TRBJ2-2, with 16 bases lining up with TRBD2. The CDR3 totals 18 residues. V gave up 5 bases and J gave up 7 bases; unmatched junction bases: 10. Germline V CDR1 and CDR2: MNHEY, SVGEGT. CDR3 DNA: TGTGCCAGCAGTCAACCGGGACTAGCGGGAGGGGTTATCGGGGAGCTGTTTTTT. Protein sequence: CASSQPGLAGGVIGELFF.

The chain joins TRBV4-1 to TRBJ2-1, with 7 bases matching TRBD1. The germline V gene encodes CDR1 MGHRA and CDR2 YSYEKL. The CDR3 consists of 15 residues. The junction had 10 bases not matched to a gene; V was cut back by 0 bases and J by 11 bases. As DNA, the CDR3 is TGCGCCAGCAGCCAAGATTGGCAGGGGGTTCCTCAGCAGTTCTTC. This translates into CASSQDWQGVPQQFF.

The V and J genes are TRBV7-8 and TRBJ1-6; D gene uncertain. CDR3 length equals 14 residues. V was shortened by 4 bases and J by 6 bases, with 10 bases between the two germline ends. The germline V gene has CDR1 SGHVS and CDR2 FQNEAQ. CDR3 DNA sequence: TGTGCCAGCAGCTCCCGGTCCGGTAATTCACCCCTCCACTTT. Its translation is CASSSRSGNSPLHF.

The chain couples TRBV5-1 to TRBJ1-2, with a tentative D call TRBD1 (5 bases). This CDR3 has 13 residues. Germline-derived CDR1 and CDR2 are SGHRS and YFSETQ. Trimming removed 1 base at V and 3 bases at J, with 7 bases between. CDR3 sequence reads: CASSLLTDYGYTF. The CDR3 DNA reads TGCGCCAGCAGCTTGTTGACAGACTATGGCTACACCTTC.

The chain carries TRBV6-2 or TRBV6-3 and TRBJ2-5; 9 bases line up with TRBD2. The CDR3 runs to 16 residues. The ends lost 0 bases at V and 0 bases at J; junction bases unmatched: 2. Germline assignment: CDR1 MNHEY and CDR2 SVGEGT. CDR3 nucleotides: TGTGCCAGCAGTTACTCGGTAGCGGGGGACCAAGAGACCCAGTACTTC. Protein product: CASSYSVAGDQETQYF.

V and J are TRBV4-1 and TRBJ1-6; D not resolved. Deletions cut 1 base from V and 7 bases from J, with 8 bases between. Looked up from germline, CDR1 is MGHRA and CDR2 is YSYEKL. The CDR3 has 14 residues. The CDR3 loop reads CASSQVLGNSPLHF. The CDR3 nucleotides read TGCGCCAGCAGCCAAGTCTTAGGAAATTCACCCCTCCACTTT.

The rearrangement joins TRBV7-2 to TRBJ2-1, with unresolved D. The germline V gene has CDR1 SGHTA and CDR2 FQGNSA. The length of the CDR3 is 15 residues. The V and J ends lost 2 bases and 10 bases respectively, with 18 bases between them. CDR3 protein: CASSLQSGRLGEQFF. The CDR3 DNA sequence: TGTGCCAGCAGCTTACAGTCTGGAAGACTGGGGGAGCAGTTCTTC.

V is TRBV6-1 and J is TRBJ2-5; unclear D gene. The CDR3 has 14 residues. Germline V gene sequence: CDR1 MNHNS, CDR2 SASEGT. V lost 5 bases and J 2 bases, leaving 12 bases between the germline ends. The CDR3 DNA reads TGTGCCAGCAGTCTTCTGAGTGGGCAAGAGACCCAGTACTTC. Translating it yields CASSLLSGQETQYF.

This chain connects TRBV6-2 or TRBV6-3 to TRBJ2-7; D not certain. Germline loops: CDR1 MNHEY, CDR2 SVGEGT. CDR3 size: 12 residues. V shed 5 bases and J shed 7 bases, with 12 bases lying between them. The CDR3 bases are TGTGCCAGCAGTCCCCGTCAGCAGGAGCAGTACTTC. Its translation is CASSPRQQEQYF.

The CDR3 region is CSVGFRGNTGELFF. CDR3 coding DNA: TGCAGCGTTGGTTTTAGGGGTAACACCGGGGAGCTGTTTTTT. The chain recombines TRBV29-1 with TRBJ2-2, with D perhaps matching TRBD1 (5 bases). The CDR3 contains 14 residues. Germline CDR1 is SQVTM and CDR2 is ANQGSEA. V was shortened by 4 bases and J by 2 bases, with 11 bases between the two germline ends.

The chain employs TRBV29-1 and TRBJ2-5; 12 bases fit TRBD2. Germline lookup yields CDR1 SQVTM and CDR2 ANQGSEA. The V gene end was trimmed by 1 base and the J gene end by 6 bases; junction bases not matched to a gene: 12. The CDR3 has 17 residues. This chain's CDR3 is CSVEGLAGGLSVQTQYF. DNA of the CDR3: TGCAGCGTTGAAGGGCTAGCGGGAGGGCTTTCCGTGCAGACCCAGTACTTC.

J is TRBJ2-5 and V is TRBV15; 7 bases are a match to TRBD2. Germline V CDR1 and CDR2: LNHNV, YYDKDF (reference sequence). V was pared by 0 bases and J by 4 bases, with 5 bases of the junction left unmatched. The CDR3 length is 15 residues. DNA for the CDR3: TGTGCCACCAGCAGAGAGGCGGGAGTGGTAGAGACCCAGTACTTC. Amino acids: CATSREAGVVETQYF.

The V call is TRBV30, the J call TRBJ2-5, with D perhaps being TRBD1 or TRBD2 (6 bases each). The CDR3 spans 13 residues. The germline V gene has CDR1 GTSNPN and CDR2 SVGIG (reference sequence). V was trimmed by 2 bases and J by 5 bases, leaving 12 bases between them. As DNA, the CDR3 is TGTGCCTGGAGTACGAGGAGGGGGGAGACCCAGTACTTC. Encoded protein: CAWSTRRGETQYF.

The rearrangement uses TRBV12-3 or TRBV12-4 and TRBJ2-5, with D possibly being TRBD2 (6 bases). CDR3 length: 15 residues. V was pared by 1 base and J by 5 bases, with 14 bases between. CDR3 nucleotide sequence: TGTGCCAGCAGTTTAGGCCTTAGGAGGGCGGAGACCCAGTACTTC. Translating gives CASSLGLRRAETQYF.

V gene TRBV30 combines with J gene TRBJ2-3; 10 bases line up with TRBD2. Germline V gene lookup returns CDR1 GTSNPN and CDR2 SVGIG (reference sequence). The CDR3 sequence is 14 residues long. Trimming removed 2 bases from V and 7 bases from J; junction bases left unmatched: 6. The CDR3 DNA sequence: TGTGCCTGGAGTCATAGCGGGGGGCTTTATACGCAGTATTTT. Translation: CAWSHSGGLYTQYF.

The chain joins TRBV7-3 to TRBJ2-2; 12 bases are shared with TRBD2. Germline values: CDR1 SGHTA, CDR2 FQGTGA. The CDR3 covers 14 residues. J gave up 5 bases and V 7 bases, and 2 bases lay outside the gene matches. The CDR3 DNA is TGTGCCAGCATGCTAGCGGGGGGGACCGGGGAGCTGTTTTTT. It translates to CASMLAGGTGELFF.

The rearrangement uses TRBV30 and TRBJ1-2; tentatively, D is TRBD1 (6 bases). The CDR3 loop spans 14 amino acids. Trimming stripped 4 bases from V and 4 bases from J, with 16 bases between. Looked up from germline, CDR1 is GTSNPN and CDR2 is SVGIG (reference sequence). The CDR3 coding sequence is TGTGCCTGGACGCCGGGACACACAACCTATGGCTACACCTTC. It specifies CAWTPGHTTYGYTF.

This clonotype turned up a few times. The chain couples TRBV13 to TRBJ1-3; D call uncertain. This CDR3 contains 17 residues. V lost 4 bases and J lost 3, with 19 bases in between. From germline, CDR1 is PRHDT and CDR2 FYEKMQ (reference sequence). The CDR3 spells CASSSVYFPNSGNTIYF. Here the CDR3 DNA reads TGTGCCAGCAGCTCCGTCTACTTCCCGAACAGTGGAAACACCATATATTTT.

The chain recombines TRBV4-1 with TRBJ2-1, with D perhaps matching TRBD2 (6 bases). V shed 4 bases and J shed 7 bases, with 11 bases lying between them. This CDR3 contains 13 residues. The germline V gene has CDR1 MGHRA and CDR2 YSYEKL. CDR3 DNA sequence: TGCGCCAGCAGCCGGAGGGCAACGAATGAGCAGTTCTTC. As protein: CASSRRATNEQFF.

The CDR3 DNA sequence: TGCAGCGTTGGTGCCAGGGCGAACACTGAAGCTTTCTTT. Its translation is CSVGARANTEAFF. V is TRBV29-1 and J is TRBJ1-1, with TRBD1 as a possible D gene (5 bases). V gave up 4 bases and J gave up 1 base, with 10 bases separating them. Germline V gives CDR1 SQVTM, CDR2 ANQGSEA. CDR3 length: 13 amino acids.

The chain links TRBV6-5 to TRBJ2-1; 9 positions agree with TRBD1. The CDR3 extends over 16 amino acids. J was trimmed by 7 bases and V by 3 bases; bases with no gene match: 10. The germline CDR1 and CDR2 sequences are MNHEY and SVGAGI. CDR3 coding DNA: TGTGCCAGCAGTTATAACCGGGACAGGGTATGGAATGAGCAGTTCTTC. Translation: CASSYNRDRVWNEQFF.

This clonotype came up once. The V call is TRBV29-1, the J call TRBJ1-2, with no clear D. CDR1 is SQVTM, CDR2 ANQGSEA, per germline. Trimming left V 3 bases short and J 2 bases short, with 7 bases between. The CDR3 runs to 12 residues. This CDR3 reads CSVETHNYGYTF. DNA of the CDR3: TGCAGCGTTGAGACGCACAACTATGGCTACACCTTC.